This T cell receptor (beta chain) was recovered during a study of blood T cell repertoires in COVID-19. Looking at the study overall: Some COVID-19 samples were acute and others convalescent; all came from the United States, Italy and Spain. From T cells, B-cell-depleted T cells, or PBMCs came the material, which was cDNA or gDNA.

As processed by the authors: For nucleated cells, counts were estimated from reference gene primer amplification. Clones were sequenced by immunoSEQ multiplex PCR, and TCRdb holds only the in-frame ones, with some missing. V, J and clone size are those of that table, while D and trimming were read from the DNA. The data hold about 100,000 clones, with roughly 90% observed a single time. Remarks on this clone: Other DNA sequences in this sample translate to the same CDR3.

The V gene's germline CDR1 is LNHDA and CDR2 SQIVND (reference sequence). The CDR3 runs 13 residues. Between the trimmed V and J ends, which lost 3 bases and 0 bases, there was a span of 6 bases. The chain joins TRBV19 to TRBJ2-7; D remains unclear. The sequencing input was peripheral blood. The sequence derives from a man aged 45-60 years with active COVID-19. CDR3 amino acids: CASSMKSSYEQYF. The CDR3 nucleotides read TGTGCCAGTAGTATGAAGAGCTCCTACGAGCAGTACTTC. The variable domain in full, completed from reference TRBV19 and TRBJ2-7, reads DGGITQSPKYLFRKEGQNVTLSCEQNLNHDAMYWYRQDPGQGLRLIYYSQIVNDFQKGDIAEGYSVSREKKESFPLTVTSAQKNPTAFYLCASSMKSSYEQYFGPGTRLTVT.